A selection of T cell receptor beta chains follows, all from one sample in a study of shared clonotypes between healthy human individuals. The data were produced by immunoSEQ multiplex PCR, yet TCRdb's version contains in-frame clones alone and is incomplete. The sample yields over 400,000 clones, more than 65% seen once. Sequencing input: PBMCs. The receptors were sampled from a woman aged 40 to 50 in good health. Some clones in this sample may be carry-over from other donors' samples. Each CDR3 is given with its conserved first and last residue. A D gene is named only where the DNA matches it firmly. The listing skips clone size in some rows; elsewhere it reads once, few, many or a size class.

>TRBD1|TRBJ1-4|once|TRBV4-2
TGTGCCAGCAGCCAGCGAGTGTTTGACGGGACAGGCGAAAAACTGTTTTTT
CASSQRVFDGTGEKLFF
>.|TRBJ1-4|.|TRBV27
TGTGCCAGCAGCCCAAGGGGGACAACAATGAATGAAAAACTGTTTTTT
CASSPRGTTMNEKLFF
>TRBD2|TRBJ2-5|.|TRBV2
TGTGCCAGCAGTGAGAGGGGACTAGCGGGAGGTTCCCAGTACTTC
CASSERGLAGGSQYF
>.|TRBJ2-5|.|TRBV6-5
TGTGCCAGCAGTTATTGGGGGACCCAGTACTTC
CASSYWGTQYF
>.|TRBJ2-7|many|TRBV5-1
TGCGCCAGCAGCTTGGCCATCGGGGTCACCTACGAGCAGTACTTC
CASSLAIGVTYEQYF
>TRBD2|TRBJ2-4|.|TRBV7-3
TGTGCCAGCAGCTTAATGGCTAGCGGGAGGGACGTCCTCAAAAACATTCAGTACTTC
CASSLMASGRDVLKNIQYF
>.|TRBJ1-5|.|TRBV27
TGTGCCAGCAGTCTCCTAGGGGGCAATCAGCCCCAGCATTTT
CASSLLGGNQPQHF
>.|TRBJ1-5|.|TRBV4-2
TGTGCCAGCAGCCAAGAGAGGTACCAGCCCCAGCATTTT
CASSQERYQPQHF
>.|TRBJ2-7|.|TRBV9
TGTGCCAGCAGCCCAAACACCCTAAGCTCCTACGAGCAGTACTTC
CASSPNTLSSYEQYF
>.|TRBJ2-7|few|TRBV7-2
TGTGCCAGCAGCTTAGTCGTAAATAGCGGATACGAGCAGTACTTC
CASSLVVNSGYEQYF
>TRBD2|TRBJ2-1|many|TRBV28
TGTGCCAGCACATTAGCGGGCCTCCGGTCGTATGAGCAGTTCTTC
CASTLAGLRSYEQFF
>TRBD2|TRBJ2-1|.|TRBV5-1
TGCGCCAGCAGCTGGACCGGGACTAGAGATGGTGAGCAGTTCTTC
CASSWTGTRDGEQFF
>.|TRBJ2-6|few|TRBV7-3
TGTGCCAGCAGCTTAGCTGGGGCCAACGTCCTGACTTTC
CASSLAGANVLTF
>.|TRBJ1-4|once|TRBV19
TGTGCCAGTAGTATACGGGACGCGAATGAAAAACTGTTTTTT
CASSIRDANEKLFF
>.|TRBJ1-1|once|TRBV4-2
TGTGCCAGCAGCTCCGAGTTAGGGGGGGCGCGGGAAGCTTTCTTT
CASSSELGGAREAFF
>TRBD2|TRBJ2-3|.|TRBV7-2
TGTGCCAGCAGCCTGAACCCTAGCGGAGCGACAGATACGCAGTATTTT
CASSLNPSGATDTQYF
>.|TRBJ2-3|.|TRBV5-1
TGCGCCAGCGAGCCGGGGGACAGATCAGCAGATACGCAGTATTTT
CASEPGDRSADTQYF
>.|TRBJ2-2|once|TRBV6-1
TGTGCCAGCCGGGTCTCGGGCACCGGGGAGCTGTTTTTT
CASRVSGTGELFF
>TRBD1|TRBJ2-7|.|TRBV2
TGTGCCAGCAGGGGACAGGGGGCGATTTTCTACGAGCAGTACTTC
CASRGQGAIFYEQYF
>TRBD1|TRBJ1-2|.|TRBV30
TGTGCCTGTATACAGGGGGCCCCCTTCTATGGCTCCACCTTC
CACIQGAPFYGSTF
>TRBD1|TRBJ1-5|.|TRBV28
TGTGCCAGCGGCCGGGACAGGGGGAATCAGCCCCAGCATTTT
CASGRDRGNQPQHF
>TRBD1|TRBJ2-7|.|TRBV28
TGTGCCAGCAGTTCGCCCGGGACAGGGTACGAGCAGTACTTC
CASSSPGTGYEQYF
>.|TRBJ2-3|.|TRBV5-1
TGCGCCAGCAGCTTGGAGCCCACAGATACGCAGTATTTT
CASSLEPTDTQYF
>.|TRBJ2-3|.|TRBV5-4
TGTGCCAGCAGCTCGACATTTAGCACAGATACGCAGTATTTT
CASSSTFSTDTQYF
>TRBD2|TRBJ2-1|.|TRBV25-1
TGTGCCAGCAGTGAAGGCGGGGGACTGCTGCAGTTCTTC
CASSEGGGLLQFF
>TRBD1|TRBJ1-1|.|TRBV18
TGTGCCAGCTCGCCGGGACAGGTGCCGACTCACACTGAAGCTTTCTTT
CASSPGQVPTHTEAFF
>.|TRBJ1-5|.|TRBV22-1
TGTCCTGGGAGCGCACGACCCGTTCCGAAGCTTCAGCCCCAGCATTTT
CPGSARPVPKLQPQHF
>.|TRBJ2-5|.|TRBV28
TGTGCCAGCAGTTTACCCTCCACCAGGGAGACCCAGTACTTC
CASSLPSTRETQYF
>.|TRBJ2-1|.|TRBV29-1
TGCAGCGTCGGGACTCGGGTCAATGAGCAGTTCTTC
CSVGTRVNEQFF
>TRBD2|TRBJ2-7|.|TRBV4-2
TGTGCCAGCAGCCAAGCGATTAGCGGGAGAGGGCAAAACTACGAGCAGTACTTC
CASSQAISGRGQNYEQYF
>TRBD2|TRBJ2-1|.|TRBV10-3
TGTGCCATCAGTGAGGGACTAGGAAGTTCAACAAGGCACAATGAGCAGTTCTTC
CAISEGLGSSTRHNEQFF
>.|TRBJ1-1|.|TRBV7-2
TGTGCCAGCAGCTTAGTGGTAGGGTCTGAAGCTTTCTTT
CASSLVVGSEAFF
>.|TRBJ1-1|few|TRBV2
TGTGCCAGCAGCGTGACAGAGAACACTGAAGCTTTCTTT
CASSVTENTEAFF
>.|TRBJ2-5|many|TRBV2
TGTGCCAGCAGCCTCCTGGTCTCCCAAGAGACCCAGTACTTC
CASSLLVSQETQYF
>TRBD2|TRBJ2-1|.|TRBV28
TGTGCCAGCAGTATGACTAGCGGGAGTTCATCCTACAATGAGCAGTTCTTC
CASSMTSGSSSYNEQFF
>.|TRBJ2-1|.|TRBV28
TGTGCCAGCAGTTCCACTACGTCAGGTCGGAGCTACAATGAGCAGTTCTTC
CASSSTTSGRSYNEQFF
>TRBD1|TRBJ1-4|.|TRBV5-8
TGTGCCAGCAGCCCGGGGACAGGGGGCGGTGAAAAACTGTTTTTT
CASSPGTGGGEKLFF
>.|TRBJ2-7|.|TRBV9
TGTGCCAGCAGCGTAGACCCTACCTACGAGCAGTACTTC
CASSVDPTYEQYF
>.|TRBJ2-3|many|TRBV6-4
TGTGCCAGCAGTCGGGGCGGTAGCACAGATACGCAGTATTTT
CASSRGGSTDTQYF
>TRBD2|TRBJ2-3|once|TRBV29-1
TGCAGCGTTGAGGTCCCTAGCGGACCTAGCACAGATACGCAGTATTTT
CSVEVPSGPSTDTQYF
>.|TRBJ2-7|.|TRBV11-3
TGTGCCAGCAGCCCAGGGGGGGGGACCCCCTACGAGCAGTACTTC
CASSPGGGTPYEQYF
>.|TRBJ2-6|many|TRBV28
TGTGCCAGCAGCCCCTCCGCAGGCCTCTCTGGGGCCAACGTCCTGACTTTC
CASSPSAGLSGANVLTF
>.|TRBJ2-3|.|TRBV4-1
TGCGCCAGCAGCCAAGATCCCGGGAACACAGATACGCAGTATTTT
CASSQDPGNTDTQYF
>TRBD1|TRBJ2-3|.|TRBV13
TGTGCCAGCAGCCGAAAAGGGGGCGCGACAGATACGCAGTATTTT
CASSRKGGATDTQYF
>TRBD1|TRBJ1-2|.|TRBV5-1
TGCGCCAGCCGGGAGGGACAGGGCGATGGCTACACCTTC
CASREGQGDGYTF
>.|TRBJ1-1|once|TRBV5-6
TGTGCCAGCAGCAAGGTCCAGGGAGGCACTGAAGCTTTCTTT
CASSKVQGGTEAFF
>TRBD2|TRBJ2-3|.|TRBV19
TGTGCCAGTAAGGGCGGGAGGAGTGGAGATACGCAGTATTTT
CASKGGRSGDTQYF
>.|TRBJ1-2|.|TRBV5-1
TGCGCCAGCAGCTATTCGGGACACTTGGCGACCTTC
CASSYSGHLATF
>TRBD2|TRBJ2-7|.|TRBV7-8
TGTGCCAGCAGCGAACTAGCGGGAGCGGGGGAGCAGTACTTC
CASSELAGAGEQYF
>TRBD1|TRBJ1-4|.|TRBV28
TGTGCCAGCAGTCGGGACAGGACTAATGAAAAACTGTTTTTT
CASSRDRTNEKLFF
>.|TRBJ2-1|.|TRBV4-1
TGCGCCAGCAGAACGCTCTGGGGCGCCAATGAGCAGTTCTTC
CASRTLWGANEQFF
>TRBD1|TRBJ2-1|.|TRBV5-8
TGTGCCAGCATCCGAGGGGGACAGGAGTACAATGAGCAGTTCTTC
CASIRGGQEYNEQFF
>TRBD1|TRBJ1-4|.|TRBV10-3
TGTGCCATCAGTGAGGGACAGGGGCGCGAAAAACTGTTTTTT
CAISEGQGREKLFF
>.|TRBJ2-2|.|TRBV5-1
TGCGCCAGCAGCCCCCTTCAAGGGGGGGACGGGGAGCTGTTTTTT
CASSPLQGGDGELFF
>.|TRBJ2-7|once|TRBV28
TGTGCCAGCAGCCAAGGGACTTTCTCCTACGAGCAGTACTTC
CASSQGTFSYEQYF